These 32 T cell receptor beta chains were sequenced from one sample in a study of OX40 agonist ivuxolimab in advanced cancers. Only in-frame clones appear in the TCRdb table, and some are missing; sequencing was by immunoSEQ multiplex PCR. The table has 22,000 or so clones, about 79% seen once. Sequencing was performed on CD4+ or CD8+ T cells sorted from blood, taken in a trial of the OX40 agonist ivuxolimab. These receptors were taken from an adult with an advanced solid tumor such as melanoma, head and neck, liver or kidney cancer.

This clone was detected a few times. V and J are TRBV14 and TRBJ2-1; D may be TRBD1 (5 bases). Per the germline V gene, CDR1 is SGHDN and CDR2 is FVKESK. The CDR3 covers 11 residues. Trimming took off 1 base at V and 11 bases at J, with 6 bases between the two ends. The CDR3 region is CASSQGGQQFF. Here the CDR3 DNA reads TGTGCCAGCAGCCAAGGGGGCCAGCAGTTCTTC.

This clone occurred once. CDR3 loop: CASSFRGGTYEQYF. For the CDR3, the DNA is TGTGCCAGCAGCTTCCGGGGCGGTACCTACGAGCAGTACTTC. This chain joins TRBV5-6 and TRBJ2-7; D could derive from TRBD1 or TRBD2 (5 bases each). Germline lookup yields CDR1 SGHDT and CDR2 YYEEEE. V dropped 2 bases and J dropped 2 bases, with 11 bases sitting between them. This CDR3 has 14 amino acids.

The gene calls are TRBV30 and TRBJ1-3; D unclear. The CDR3 is 15 amino acids. Germline CDR1 and CDR2: GTSNPN and SVGIG (reference sequence). Deletions cut 4 bases from V and 3 bases from J, with 16 bases between. CDR3 in amino acids: CAWTGQVLDGNTIYF. CDR3 coding DNA: TGTGCCTGGACCGGGCAGGTGCTGGATGGAAACACCATATATTTT.

The chain couples TRBV6-6 to TRBJ1-2, with 9 bases matching TRBD1. This CDR3 has 14 residues. Germline CDR1 MNHNY, CDR2 SVGAGI (reference sequence). V gave up 4 bases and J gave up 5 bases; unmatched junction bases: 5. The CDR3 protein is CASSSGQGIYGYTF. The CDR3, as DNA: TGTGCCAGCAGTTCCGGACAGGGGATTTATGGCTACACCTTC.

The CDR3 sequence: CASGLAGVNEQFF. CDR3 in DNA: TGTGCTAGTGGTTTGGCCGGGGTAAATGAGCAGTTCTTC. This sequence joins TRBV12-5 and TRBJ2-1, with TRBD2 as a possible D gene (5 bases). The CDR3 sequence is 13 residues long. With 1 base removed from V and 7 bases from J, the gap between germline ends came to 8 bases. Germline V lookup: CDR1 LGHNT, CDR2 FRNRAP.

This chain links TRBV11-3 with TRBJ2-2; TRBD2 is a possible D gene (6 bases). CDR1 and CDR2 (germline): SGHNT, YENEEA. Trimming stripped 2 bases from V and 1 base from J, with 11 bases between. This CDR3 comprises 16 residues. The CDR3 spells CASSLRGGVNTGELFF. The DNA for the CDR3 is TGTGCCAGCAGCTTAAGGGGCGGGGTGAACACCGGGGAGCTGTTTTTT. Filled out from reference TRBV11-3 and TRBJ2-2, the complete variable domain reads EAGVVQSPRYKIIEKKQPVAFWCNPISGHNTLYWYLQNLGQGPELLIRYENEEAVDDSQLPKDRFSAERLKGVDSTLKIQPAELGDSAVYLCASSLRGGVNTGELFFGEGSRLTVL.

The chain joins TRBV7-9 to TRBJ2-7, with D tentatively TRBD1 (5 bases). CDR1 is SEHNR and CDR2 is FQNEAQ in the germline V gene (reference sequence). Trimming pared 4 bases from V and 5 bases from J, leaving 15 bases between. This CDR3 is built from 14 residues. The CDR3 DNA sequence: TGTGCCAGCAGCTCGCTGGGCAGGGCCCACGAGCAGTACTTC. Its translation: CASSSLGRAHEQYF.

The table lists this clone with a count of one. The V call is TRBV28, the J call TRBJ2-3; 8 bases map to TRBD2. The J segment lost 5 bases and the V segment lost 2 bases, leaving 6 bases of the junction unmatched. There are 15 residues in the CDR3. Germline V gene data show CDR1 as MDHEN and CDR2 as SYDVKM. DNA of the CDR3: TGTGCCAGCAGTTTAAGCGGGAGATTGGGAGATACGCAGTATTTT. Its protein is CASSLSGRLGDTQYF.

The chain employs TRBV5-1 and TRBJ2-5; 10 bases align to TRBD2. The germline CDR1 and CDR2 sequences are SGHRS and YFSETQ. The CDR3 sequence is 16 residues long. The junction had 2 bases not matched to a gene; V was cut back by 0 bases and J by 0 bases. CDR3 protein: CASSLGAGGYQETQYF. The CDR3 DNA reads as TGCGCCAGCAGCTTGGGAGCGGGGGGGTACCAAGAGACCCAGTACTTC.

The genes are TRBV5-1 and TRBJ1-3; D is unresolved. The CDR3 is 15 residues long. Per the germline V gene, CDR1 is SGHRS and CDR2 is YFSETQ. V was trimmed by 5 bases and J by 0 bases, leaving 12 bases between them. In nucleotides, the CDR3 is TGCGCCAGCAGGTCGACGACGGCCTCTGGAAACACCATATATTTT. It translates to CASRSTTASGNTIYF.

The table lists this clone with a few counts. One end of the junction fails to match germline, which may point to a read error. This chain connects TRBV7-7 to TRBJ2-5; TRBD2 is a possible D gene (6 bases). Looked up from germline, CDR1 is SSHAT and CDR2 is FNYEAQ (reference sequence). The CDR3 covers 13 residues. The CDR3 DNA follows: TGTGCTAGCAGCTCGGGACTGAGGGAGACCCAGTACTTC. This sequence encodes CASSSGLRETQYF.

The chain carries TRBV23-1 and TRBJ2-1; no clear D. TRBV23-1 belongs to the ORF category, with a function that is uncertain. The CDR3 has 12 residues. Between the trimmed V and J ends, which lost 0 bases and 8 bases, there was a span of 5 bases. The CDR3 DNA reads as TGCGCCAGCAGTCAATCTCGGGATGAGCAGTTCTTC. This encodes CASSQSRDEQFF.

V gene TRBV7-9 combines with J gene TRBJ2-3; the match to TRBD2 covers 8 bases. Germline loops: CDR1 SEHNR, CDR2 FQNEAQ (reference sequence). V shed 4 bases and J 2 bases; nucleotides not matched to a gene: 8. This CDR3 spans 16 amino acids. Here the CDR3 reads CASSSVSGGTTDTQYF. CDR3 in DNA: TGTGCCAGCAGCTCGGTGAGCGGGGGAACCACAGATACGCAGTATTTT. The full variable domain, with the rest looked up from reference TRBV7-9 and TRBJ2-3, is DTGVSQNPRHKITKRGQNVTFRCDPISEHNRLYWYRQTLGQGPEFLTYFQNEAQLEKSRLLSDRFSAERPKGSFSTLEIQRTEQGDSAMYLCASSSVSGGTTDTQYFGPGTRLTVL.

This chain joins TRBV7-9 and TRBJ1-3; 8 positions match TRBD1. In germline, CDR1 is SEHNR, CDR2 FQNEAQ (reference sequence). V dropped 6 bases and J dropped 3; count of bases not matched to a gene: 7. The CDR3 contains 15 residues. CDR3 region: CASRSQGVVGNTIYF. The CDR3 DNA sequence: TGTGCCAGCAGGTCACAGGGGGTCGTTGGAAACACCATATATTTT.

The genes are TRBV30 and TRBJ2-5, with D unclear. The germline V gene has CDR1 GTSNPN and CDR2 SVGIG (reference sequence). The CDR3 has 14 residues. Trimming removed 7 bases at V and 1 base at J, with 16 bases between. This CDR3 is CAYRQNRVQETQYF. The CDR3 DNA reads TGTGCCTATCGTCAGAATCGGGTCCAAGAGACCCAGTACTTC.

This chain uses TRBV6-5 with TRBJ2-3, with a possible D match to TRBD1 (6 bases). The CDR3 is 13 residues long. V dropped 8 bases and J dropped 4 bases, with 13 bases sitting between them. From germline, CDR1 is MNHEY and CDR2 SVGAGI. The CDR3 loop reads CASQQGSADTQYF. In DNA, the CDR3 is TGTGCCAGCCAACAGGGCTCGGCAGATACGCAGTATTTT.

The gene calls are TRBV9 and TRBJ2-7; D is unresolved. This CDR3 has 18 residues. CDR1 and CDR2 (germline): SGDLS, YYNGEE. The V end lost 0 bases, the J end lost 3 bases, and 22 bases lay between the germline ends. The CDR3 DNA follows: TGTGCCAGCAGCGTAGCGCCATCTGTGGGGTTGGTCTACTACGAGCAGTACTTC. Translating gives CASSVAPSVGLVYYEQYF.

The chain recombines TRBV28 with TRBJ2-1; the match to TRBD2 covers 13 bases. In germline, CDR1 is MDHEN, CDR2 SYDVKM. J gave up 5 bases and V 6 bases, and 7 bases lay outside the gene matches. The CDR3 runs to 16 residues. CDR3 region: CASRRTSGRRDNEQFF. CDR3 DNA sequence: TGTGCCAGCAGACGGACTAGCGGGAGACGGGACAATGAGCAGTTCTTC.

J is TRBJ1-1 and V is TRBV15; perhaps TRBD1 as D (5 bases). This CDR3 is 13 amino acids long. The germline CDR1 and CDR2 sequences are LNHNV and YYDKDF (reference sequence). The V gene lost 4 bases and the J gene lost 7 bases, with 13 bases spanning the gap. The CDR3 nucleotides are TGTGCCACCAGCACCTCTCCTACAGGTGAAGCTTTCTTT. As protein: CATSTSPTGEAFF.

The J gene is TRBJ2-3, the V gene TRBV18; 13 nucleotides align to TRBD2. The V and J ends lost 2 bases and 1 base, in that order; junction bases with no gene match: 6. Looked up from germline, CDR1 is KGHSH and CDR2 is LQKENI. There are 18 residues in the CDR3. The CDR3: CASSPLPGLAGRTDTQYF. The CDR3 nucleotides read TGTGCCAGCTCACCATTACCGGGACTAGCGGGGCGCACAGATACGCAGTATTTT. Supplemented by reference TRBV18 and TRBJ2-3, the full variable domain reads NAGVMQNPRHLVRRRGQEARLRCSPMKGHSHVYWYRQLPEEGLKFMVYLQKENIIDESGMPKERFSAEFPKEGPSILRIQQVVRGDSAAYFCASSPLPGLAGRTDTQYFGPGTRLTVL.

The chain combines TRBV6-5 with TRBJ2-7; the match to TRBD1 covers 7 bases. Trimming took 5 bases from V and 2 from J; bases not matched to a gene: 3. There are 13 residues in the CDR3. Germline V gives CDR1 MNHEY, CDR2 SVGAGI. CDR3 DNA sequence: TGTGCCAGCAGTGGGACAGCGACCTACGAGCAGTACTTC. The encoded protein is CASSGTATYEQYF.

This clone has only one observation. J is TRBJ2-1 and V is TRBV5-1; TRBD1 agrees at 9 bases. The CDR3 sequence is 16 residues long. V was pared by 4 bases and J by 0 bases, with 5 bases of the junction left unmatched. Germline CDR1 reads SGHRS; CDR2 reads YFSETQ. This CDR3 is CASSPGQGSSYNEQFF. DNA of the CDR3: TGCGCCAGCAGCCCCGGACAGGGGAGCTCCTACAATGAGCAGTTCTTC.

The sample holds one count of this clone. The V and J genes are TRBV5-6 and TRBJ2-2; perhaps TRBD1 as D (5 bases). Between the trimmed V and J ends, which lost 0 bases and 3 bases, there was a span of 12 bases. The CDR3 contains 16 residues. Germline CDR1 SGHDT, CDR2 YYEEEE. The CDR3: CASSLVGRADTGELFF. CDR3 in DNA: TGTGCCAGCAGCTTGGTCGGCAGGGCTGACACCGGGGAGCTGTTTTTT.

The rearrangement uses TRBV7-9 and TRBJ1-5; perhaps TRBD1 as D (6 bases). The CDR3 runs to 15 residues. Germline CDR1 SEHNR, CDR2 FQNEAQ (reference sequence). V was trimmed by 1 base and J by 2 bases, leaving 9 bases between them. CDR3 sequence: CASSLGDTGNQPQHF. CDR3 DNA: TGTGCCAGCAGCTTAGGGGACACGGGCAATCAGCCCCAGCATTTT. The full variable domain, rest sourced from reference TRBV7-9 and TRBJ1-5, is DTGVSQNPRHKITKRGQNVTFRCDPISEHNRLYWYRQTLGQGPEFLTYFQNEAQLEKSRLLSDRFSAERPKGSFSTLEIQRTEQGDSAMYLCASSLGDTGNQPQHFGDGTRLSIL.

The chain carries TRBV9 and TRBJ2-5; no definite D call. Trimming took off 7 bases at V and 3 bases at J, with 25 bases between the two ends. This CDR3 region has 17 residues. Germline V gene data show CDR1 as SGDLS and CDR2 as YYNGEE. CDR3 loop: CASGQLPPESGEETQYF. DNA of the CDR3: TGTGCCAGCGGCCAGCTACCCCCGGAAAGTGGGGAAGAGACCCAGTACTTC.

The chain couples TRBV5-1 to TRBJ2-2, with D perhaps assigned TRBD1 or TRBD2 (5 bases each). From germline, CDR1 is SGHRS and CDR2 YFSETQ. CDR3 length: 14 amino acids. V gave up 4 bases and J gave up 0 bases, with 7 bases separating them. The CDR3 DNA is TGCGCCAGCAGCCGGGACGCGAACACCGGGGAGCTGTTTTTT. Amino acids: CASSRDANTGELFF.

This chain links TRBV27 with TRBJ1-1; D is ambiguous. The V gene lost 8 bases and the J gene lost 0 bases, with 7 bases spanning the gap. From germline, CDR1 is MNHEY and CDR2 SMNVEV (reference sequence). This CDR3 is 12 amino acids long. The CDR3 spells CASGSLNTEAFF. The CDR3 region has the DNA TGTGCCAGCGGGTCTCTGAACACTGAAGCTTTCTTT.

This rearrangement joins TRBV7-9 to TRBJ2-2; 9 positions match TRBD1. Trimming cost V 5 bases and J 0 bases; bases outside gene matches: 4. The CDR3 length is 16 residues. Germline CDR1 and CDR2: SEHNR and FQNEAQ (reference sequence). CDR3 DNA: TGTGCCAGCAGCCTGTGGACAGGGGCGAACACCGGGGAGCTGTTTTTT. Translated: CASSLWTGANTGELFF.

The chain's CDR3 is CASSSARRRLHTEAFF. CDR3 in DNA: TGTGCCAGCAGTTCCGCGAGACGGAGGTTACACACTGAAGCTTTCTTT. This chain links TRBV28 with TRBJ1-1; D not certain. CDR3 length equals 16 residues. V was clipped by 4 bases and J by 3 bases, with 18 bases between them. CDR1 and CDR2 (germline): MDHEN, SYDVKM.

The CDR3 region has the DNA TGCGCCAGCAGCTCCGGGACAGGGAATTTAGCTAATGAAAAACTGTTTTTT. Translation: CASSSGTGNLANEKLFF. The rearrangement uses TRBV5-1 and TRBJ1-4; 9 positions agree with TRBD1. Per germline, CDR1 SGHRS and CDR2 YFSETQ. The CDR3 has 17 amino acids. The J segment lost 3 bases and the V segment lost 3 bases, leaving 9 bases of the junction unmatched.

V usage is TRBV6-5 and J usage is TRBJ1-2; D may be TRBD1 (5 bases). Germline V gene lookup returns CDR1 MNHEY and CDR2 SVGAGI. V was cut by 8 bases and J by 6 bases, with 13 bases left in between. The length of the CDR3 is 12 residues. CDR3 amino acids: CASGQGVDGYTF. The CDR3 coding sequence is TGTGCCAGCGGGCAAGGGGTGGATGGCTACACCTTC.

This rearrangement joins TRBV11-2 to TRBJ2-7; D is uncertain. Germline lookup yields CDR1 SGHAT and CDR2 FQNNGV. CDR3 length: 13 amino acids. Deletions cut 5 bases from V and 4 bases from J, with 12 bases between. The CDR3 DNA follows: TGTGCCAGCAGCCGTACAAGAGATTACGAGCAGTACTTC. Protein: CASSRTRDYEQYF.